Sequencing of this T cell receptor (beta chain) was carried out in a study of blood T cell repertoires in COVID-19 (TCRdb year 2020). For context, the study as a whole: The collaborator samples originated in the United States, Italy and Spain and spanned the acute and convalescent phases of COVID-19. The material from the prospective study consisted of cDNA or gDNA derived from T cells, B-cell-depleted T cells, or PBMCs. The dataset comprised deeply sampled blood TCRbeta repertoires from subjects exposed to, actively infected with, or recovered from COVID-19. A freely available public database, intended as a resource for researchers studying the immune response to SARS-CoV-2, is where the repertoires were released. The samples were drawn from the first 160 participants of the ongoing ImmuneRACE study and from some 1,300 subjects provided by 6 global collaborators. Nearly every sample came with metadata listing a de-identified subject ID, COVID-19 status, age in years and sex. Where available, HLA class I and class II types were obtained from metadata supplied by the sample provider rather than from assay-based typing.

TCRbeta CDR3 regions were amplified from genomic DNA by means of the immunoSEQ Assay, a bias-controlled multiplex PCR. In the source study's methods: The number of nucleated cells in each sample was estimated by amplification of reference gene primers within the assay. To quantify the absolute abundance of each unique TCRbeta CDR3 rearrangement, sequence reads were collapsed and filtered. For each sample, productive Simpson clonality was calculated as the square root of Simpson's diversity index across productive rearrangements. Here the immuneACCESS table is served through TCRdb, limited to in-frame sequences with V and J called. Missing clones are a known gap in these copies; in checked studies unresolved V genes cover under half, and the rest lacks a known reason. The D gene and trimming were derived from the DNA, and the V and J assignments and clone size from that table. This sample is represented by approximately 180,000 clones; roughly 87% of them were singletons. The top ten clones comprise roughly 1.2% of the sample.

On this clone: It lacks a known antigen. No clone much larger than this one lies a single base away; base qualities are absent.

The investigation overall reported the following: How much clinical and demographic metadata was included differed by source and by participant, and the metadata was provided uncurated.

The CDR3 spans 11 residues, from the cysteine through the phenylalanine. The entry retains the CDR3 DNA only, 33 bases that are in frame from base 1. V was cut back by 3 bases and J by 4 bases, leaving a gap of 4 bases between them. For CDR1 and CDR2, the germline V gene (reference sequence) lists GTSNPN and SVGIG. In the prospective study, participants were about 18 to 89 years old, resided in 24 geographic areas of the United States, and were enrolled through a virtual design. In the prospective study, participants were assigned to cohorts based on the clinical history participants reported in a screening survey and a study questionnaire. Mobile phlebotomists in the prospective study collected whole blood, serum and a nasopharyngeal or oropharyngeal swab from every participant. Prospective study participants could optionally give additional blood draws and questionnaires over a 2-month period. Before DNA extraction, blood samples from the prospective study were shipped at room temperature or frozen.

This TCR was sampled from a human donor with acute COVID-19. The donor label of this sample is uncertain. The sample was PBMCs or T cells enriched from blood (not recorded which). Recombination joined TRBV30 with TRBJ2-1; the D gene cannot be resolved reliably. The CDR3 protein is CAWRAYNEQFF. The sequenced DNA is TGTGCCTGGAGGGCTTACAATGAGCAGTTCTTC. The full variable domain, completed from the reference TRBV30 and TRBJ2-1 proteins outside the CDR3, reads SQTIHQWPATLVQPVGSPLSLECTVEGTSNPNLYWYRQAAGRGLQLLFYSVGIGQISSEVPQNLSASRPQDRQFILSSKKLLLSDSGFYLCAWRAYNEQFFGPGTRLTVL.